This T cell receptor beta chain emerged from a study of CD8 T cells in Susac syndrome. The diagnostic criteria were recently defined, and patients with Susac syndrome met them for definite or probable disease. TEMRA cells were FACS-enriched, and CD8+ and CD4+ T cells were isolated negatively. RNA totalling roughly 0.45 to 1 ug underwent reverse transcription with random hexamers. The CDR3 of TCR beta was amplified by immunoSEQ multiplex PCR across 54 Vbeta and 13 Jbeta. TCRdb used MiXCR to reprocess the immunoSEQ multiplex PCR reads, holding one entry per CDR3 protein. The repertoire holds some 200,000 distinct CDR3 sequences, with about 91% as singletons. V was cut by 8 bases and J by 4 bases, with 12 bases left in between. Germline assignment: CDR1 MNHNS and CDR2 SASEGT. This CDR3 comprises 12 residues. This clonotype was seen more than once but under ten times. As yet, its antigen is unknown. Overall study findings and caveats: Within Susac syndrome CD4+ T cell repertoires, clonal expansion was not evident.

This TCR came from a human donor with Susac syndrome. Specimen: CD4+ T cells from PBMCs. The rearrangement uses TRBV6-1 and TRBJ2-7; maybe TRBD2 (5 bases). The CDR3 nucleotides are TGTGCCAGCCGAACTCCGGGGTACGAGCAGTACTTC. Its protein product is CASRTPGYEQYF.